The TCR beta chain described here comes from a study of T cell clusters in autoimmune cytopenias. Overall study findings and caveats: Primary autoimmune cytopenia patients appeared to lack physiological T cell clusters present in healthy donors. TRB repertoire shifts in secondary cytopenia and chronic lymphocytic leukemia mostly reflected lymphoma, not autoimmunity. Comparing secondary cytopenia with chronic lymphocytic leukemia showed no cluster-lack signature, apparently masked by lymphoma repertoire.

Each sample's input was around 250 ng genomic DNA, some 38,000 genome equivalents. TRB was amplified by touch-down multiplex PCR, primer pools A and B combined. Reanalyzing the multiplex PCR reads, TCRdb keeps one entry per CDR3 protein, without DNA. Its clone listing holds 4,500 or so distinct CDR3 sequences. Considering frequency, this clonotype is medium-sized. Antigen: not known. Germline V gene sequence: CDR1 MNHEY, CDR2 SVGAGI. This CDR3 comprises 14 residues. This receptor was taken from a human donor with an autoimmune cytopenia or autoimmune hepatitis (not recorded which). The sequenced sample was peripheral blood. The gene calls are TRBV6-5 and TRBJ2-6; as DNA is missing, the TRBD2 call by TCRdb cannot be tested. The CDR3 region is CASGRSTGANVLTF.